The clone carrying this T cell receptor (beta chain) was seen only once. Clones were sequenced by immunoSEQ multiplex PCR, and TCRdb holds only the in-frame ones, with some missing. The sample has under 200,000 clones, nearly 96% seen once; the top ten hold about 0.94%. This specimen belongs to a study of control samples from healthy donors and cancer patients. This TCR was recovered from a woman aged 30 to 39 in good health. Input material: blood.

The CDR3 nucleotides read TGTGCCAGCAGTTACTCGGATTGGGAGGGGCTGAGAGAGCAGTACTTC. Its translation: CASSYSDWEGLREQYF. J is TRBJ2-7 and V is TRBV6-5, with TRBD2 identical over 7 bases. Germline V lookup: CDR1 MNHEY, CDR2 SVGAGI. There are 16 residues in the CDR3. The trim removed 0 bases at V and 7 bases at J, leaving 12 bases unmatched.